This TCR beta chain was obtained from a study of shared clonotypes between healthy human individuals. Turning to this clone: The antigen is not known.

Some 30,000 T cell genomes, or about 200 ng DNA, went into the sorted-subset replicate PCRs. Method: immunoSEQ multiplex PCR; TCRdb's copy keeps in-frame clones and lacks some. The sample consists of over a million clones, around 97% of them appearing once. Study-level points and caveats: Larger richness was generally estimated for naive than memory subsets.

The V gene end was trimmed by 5 bases and the J gene end by 6 bases; junction bases not matched to a gene: 11. From germline, CDR1 is SGHTA and CDR2 FQGNSA. The CDR3 totals 16 residues. The chain combines TRBV7-2 with TRBJ2-5; 11 nucleotides line up with TRBD2. This TCR was recovered from a man aged 25-40 years in good health. Sequencing input: naive CD4+ T cells sorted from blood. Indicated subset: CD45RA+ positively selected. The CDR3 DNA reads TGTGCCAGCAGCGGCCAAACTAGCGGGGGTCCGCAGACCCAGTACTTC. Translation: CASSGQTSGGPQTQYF.